The T cell receptor beta chain described here comes from a study of PD-1 blockade in classical Hodgkin lymphoma. Study-wide background: Nivolumab dosing for patients was 3 mg/kg, administered intravenously every 2 weeks.

Time point given: cycle 4 day 1 (C4D1), after 6 weeks of nivolumab. Exposure to brentuximab vedotin varied, and each patient had relapsed following autologous stem cell transplantation. A remark on this clone: Its antigen is unknown.

Study observations and caveats: A reduction in baseline TCR diversity was reportedly seen in newly diagnosed patients relative to healthy donors. Newly diagnosed and completely responding patients shared comparable baseline diversity.

Sequenced by immunoSEQ multiplex PCR; TCRdb stores in-frame clones only, minus some. The sample lists tens of thousands of clones; roughly 73% were seen once. From germline, CDR1 is MNHNS and CDR2 SASEGT. CDR3 size: 14 residues. V lost 2 bases to trimming and J lost 6 bases, with 13 bases between them. The sequenced sample was peripheral blood mononuclear cells (PBMCs), obtained before the fourth cycle of nivolumab. This receptor was identified in a human donor with classical Hodgkin lymphoma. The V call is TRBV6-1, the J call TRBJ1-1, with D tentatively TRBD1 (5 bases). The CDR3 sequence is CASSETRDSSEAFF. In DNA, the CDR3 is TGTGCCAGCAGTGAAACCCGGGACTCATCTGAAGCTTTCTTT.